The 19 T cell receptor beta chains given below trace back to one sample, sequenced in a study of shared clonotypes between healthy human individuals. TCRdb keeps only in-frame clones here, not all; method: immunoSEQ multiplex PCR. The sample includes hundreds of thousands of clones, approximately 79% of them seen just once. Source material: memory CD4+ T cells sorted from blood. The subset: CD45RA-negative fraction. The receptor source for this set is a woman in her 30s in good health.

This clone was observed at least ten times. CDR3 region: CASSQTPGANTEAFF. The CDR3 coding sequence is TGTGCCAGCAGCCAAACCCCCGGGGCCAACACTGAAGCTTTCTTT. This chain links TRBV14 with TRBJ1-1; D may be TRBD1 (5 bases). Germline V CDR1 and CDR2: SGHDN, FVKESK. Trimming stripped 2 bases from V and 2 bases from J, with 12 bases between. This CDR3 comprises 15 residues.

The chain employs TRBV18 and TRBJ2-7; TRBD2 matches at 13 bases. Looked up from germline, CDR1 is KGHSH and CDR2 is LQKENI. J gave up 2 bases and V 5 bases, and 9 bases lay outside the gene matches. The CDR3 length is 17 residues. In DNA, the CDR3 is TGTGCCAGCTCAATTTCCGCCGGGACTAGCGGGGCCTACGAGCAGTACTTC. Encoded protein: CASSISAGTSGAYEQYF.

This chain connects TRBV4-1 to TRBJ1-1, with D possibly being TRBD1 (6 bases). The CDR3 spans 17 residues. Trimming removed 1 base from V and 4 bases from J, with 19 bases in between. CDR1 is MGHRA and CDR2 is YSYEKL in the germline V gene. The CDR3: CASSQGHQGSIFTEAFF. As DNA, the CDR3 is TGCGCCAGCAGCCAAGGTCACCAGGGGTCAATATTCACTGAAGCTTTCTTT.

This chain's CDR3 is CAWTSSYNEQFF. CDR3 bases: TGTGCCTGGACCAGCTCCTACAATGAGCAGTTCTTC. The V and J genes are TRBV30 and TRBJ2-1; D not resolved. Germline V gene lookup returns CDR1 GTSNPN and CDR2 SVGIG (reference sequence). The CDR3 totals 12 residues. V was shortened by 4 bases and J by 0 bases, with 4 bases between the two germline ends.

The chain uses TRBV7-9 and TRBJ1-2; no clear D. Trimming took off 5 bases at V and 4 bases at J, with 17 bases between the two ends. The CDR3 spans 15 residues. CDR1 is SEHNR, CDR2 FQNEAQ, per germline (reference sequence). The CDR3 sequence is CASSRPPVQVYGYTF. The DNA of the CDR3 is TGTGCCAGCAGCCGACCCCCGGTCCAGGTCTATGGCTACACCTTC.

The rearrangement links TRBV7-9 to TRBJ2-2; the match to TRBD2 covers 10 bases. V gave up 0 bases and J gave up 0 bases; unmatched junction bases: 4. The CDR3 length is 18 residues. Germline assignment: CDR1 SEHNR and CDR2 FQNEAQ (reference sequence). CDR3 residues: CASSLARSGRTNTGELFF. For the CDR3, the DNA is TGTGCCAGCAGCTTAGCACGTAGCGGGAGGACGAACACCGGGGAGCTGTTTTTT.

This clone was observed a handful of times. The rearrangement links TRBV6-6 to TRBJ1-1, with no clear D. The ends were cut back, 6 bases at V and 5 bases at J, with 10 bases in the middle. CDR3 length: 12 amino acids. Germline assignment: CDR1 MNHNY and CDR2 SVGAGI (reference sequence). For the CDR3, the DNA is TGTGCCAGCAGCAACACTTTGACTGAAGCTTTCTTT. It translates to CASSNTLTEAFF.

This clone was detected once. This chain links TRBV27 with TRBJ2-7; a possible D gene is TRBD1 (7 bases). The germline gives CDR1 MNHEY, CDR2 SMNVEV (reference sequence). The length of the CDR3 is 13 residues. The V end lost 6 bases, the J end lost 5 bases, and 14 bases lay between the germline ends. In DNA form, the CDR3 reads TGTGCCAGCAGGAAACAGGGGAGGAACGAGCAGTACTTC. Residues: CASRKQGRNEQYF.

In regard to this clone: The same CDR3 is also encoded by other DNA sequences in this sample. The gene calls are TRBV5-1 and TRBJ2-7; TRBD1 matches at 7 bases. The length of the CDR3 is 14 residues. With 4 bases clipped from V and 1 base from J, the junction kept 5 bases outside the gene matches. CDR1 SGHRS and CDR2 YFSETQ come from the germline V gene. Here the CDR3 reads CASSRQGGSYEQYF. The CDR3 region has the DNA TGCGCCAGCAGCCGACAGGGTGGATCCTACGAGCAGTACTTC.

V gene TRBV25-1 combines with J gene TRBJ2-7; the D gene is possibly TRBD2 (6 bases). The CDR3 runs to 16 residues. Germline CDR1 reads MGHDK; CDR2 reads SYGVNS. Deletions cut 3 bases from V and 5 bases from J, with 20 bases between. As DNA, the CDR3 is TGTGCCAGCAGTGATTCCCTTTGGCGGGAATCGAACGAGCAGTACTTC. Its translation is CASSDSLWRESNEQYF.

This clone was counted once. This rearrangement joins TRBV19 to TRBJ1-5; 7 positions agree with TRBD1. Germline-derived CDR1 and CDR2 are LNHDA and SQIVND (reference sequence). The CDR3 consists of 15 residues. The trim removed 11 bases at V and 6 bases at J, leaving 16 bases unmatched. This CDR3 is CAASRGSSGFQPQHF. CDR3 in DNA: TGTGCCGCATCCAGGGGGAGCAGTGGTTTTCAGCCCCAGCATTTT.

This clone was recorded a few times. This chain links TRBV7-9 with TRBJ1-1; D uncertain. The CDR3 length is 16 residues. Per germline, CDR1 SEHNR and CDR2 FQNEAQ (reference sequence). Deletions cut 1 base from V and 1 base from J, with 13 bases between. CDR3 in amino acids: CASSLGGSSANTEAFF. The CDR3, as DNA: TGTGCCAGCAGCTTAGGCGGTTCTAGTGCGAACACTGAAGCTTTCTTT.

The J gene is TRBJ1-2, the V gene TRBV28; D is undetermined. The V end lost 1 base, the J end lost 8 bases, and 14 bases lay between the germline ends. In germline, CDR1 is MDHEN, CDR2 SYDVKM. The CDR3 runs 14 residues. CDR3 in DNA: TGTGCCAGCAGTTTATATAGCTACAACGGAGGCTACACCTTC. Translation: CASSLYSYNGGYTF.

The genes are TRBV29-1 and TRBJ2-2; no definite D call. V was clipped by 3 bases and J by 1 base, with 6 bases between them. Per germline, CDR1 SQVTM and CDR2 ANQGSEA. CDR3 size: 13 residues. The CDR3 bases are TGCAGCGTTGAGAATAGGAACACCGGGGAGCTGTTTTTT. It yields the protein CSVENRNTGELFF.

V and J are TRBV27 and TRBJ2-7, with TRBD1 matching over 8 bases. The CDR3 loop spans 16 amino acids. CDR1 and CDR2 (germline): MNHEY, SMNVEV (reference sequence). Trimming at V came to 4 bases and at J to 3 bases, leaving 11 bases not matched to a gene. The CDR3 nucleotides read TGTGCCAGCAGTTCAAGACTGAGACAGGGGTACTACGAGCAGTACTTC. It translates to CASSSRLRQGYYEQYF.

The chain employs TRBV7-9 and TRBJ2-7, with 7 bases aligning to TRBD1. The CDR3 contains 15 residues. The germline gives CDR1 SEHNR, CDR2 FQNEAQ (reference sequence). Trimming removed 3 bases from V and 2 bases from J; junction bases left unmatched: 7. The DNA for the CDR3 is TGTGCCAGCAGCTTGGGTCCTGGACAGGCCTACGAGCAGTACTTC. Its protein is CASSLGPGQAYEQYF.

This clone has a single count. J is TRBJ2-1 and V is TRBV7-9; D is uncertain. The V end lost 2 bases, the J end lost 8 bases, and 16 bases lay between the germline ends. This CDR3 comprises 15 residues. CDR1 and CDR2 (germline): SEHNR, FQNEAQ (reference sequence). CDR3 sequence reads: CASSLQASSIDEQFF. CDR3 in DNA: TGTGCCAGCAGCTTACAGGCTAGTTCTATCGATGAGCAGTTCTTC.

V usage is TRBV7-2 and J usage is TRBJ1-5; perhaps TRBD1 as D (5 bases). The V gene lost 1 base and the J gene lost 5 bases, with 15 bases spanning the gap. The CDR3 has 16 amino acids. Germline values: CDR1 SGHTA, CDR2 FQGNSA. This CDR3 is CASSLGWAGIDQPQHF. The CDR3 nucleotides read TGTGCCAGCAGCTTAGGCTGGGCAGGGATCGATCAGCCCCAGCATTTT.

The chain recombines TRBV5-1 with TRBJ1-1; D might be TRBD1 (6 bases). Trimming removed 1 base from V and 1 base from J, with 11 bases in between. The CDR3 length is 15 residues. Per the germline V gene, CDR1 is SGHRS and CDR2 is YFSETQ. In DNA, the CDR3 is TGCGCCAGCAGCTTGTCCCCGGGGGCGAACACTGAAGCTTTCTTT. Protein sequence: CASSLSPGANTEAFF.